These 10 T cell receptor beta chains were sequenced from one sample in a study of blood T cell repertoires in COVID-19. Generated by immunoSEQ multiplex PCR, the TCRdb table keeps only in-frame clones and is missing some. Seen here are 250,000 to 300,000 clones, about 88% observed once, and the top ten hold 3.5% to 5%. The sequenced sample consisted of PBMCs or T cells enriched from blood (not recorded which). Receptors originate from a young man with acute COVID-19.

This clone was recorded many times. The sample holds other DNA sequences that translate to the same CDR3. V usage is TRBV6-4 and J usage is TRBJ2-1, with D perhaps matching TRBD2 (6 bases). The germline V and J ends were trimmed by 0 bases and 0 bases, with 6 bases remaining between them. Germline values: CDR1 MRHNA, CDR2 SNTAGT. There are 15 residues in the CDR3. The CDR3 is CASSDSAGSYNEQFF. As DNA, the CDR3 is TGTGCCAGCAGTGACTCAGCGGGCTCCTACAATGAGCAGTTCTTC.

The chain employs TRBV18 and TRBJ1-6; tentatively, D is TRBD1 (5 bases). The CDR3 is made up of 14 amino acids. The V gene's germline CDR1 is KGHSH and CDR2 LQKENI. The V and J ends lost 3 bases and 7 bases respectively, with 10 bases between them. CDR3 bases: TGTGCCAGCTCACCCGACAGTTCCAATTCACCCCTCCACTTT. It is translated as CASSPDSSNSPLHF.

CDR3 amino acids: CASSQDARNYGYTF. The CDR3 coding sequence is TGCGCCAGCAGCCAAGACGCCAGGAACTATGGCTACACCTTC. The V call is TRBV4-3, the J call TRBJ1-2; D is unclear. This CDR3 comprises 14 residues. The V gene lost 0 bases and the J gene lost 2 bases, with 7 bases spanning the gap. Germline V gene data show CDR1 as LGHNA and CDR2 as YSLEER.

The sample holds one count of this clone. CDR3 residues: CASSFMTAYNEKLFF. As DNA, the CDR3 is TGTGCCAGCAGCTTTATGACAGCGTATAATGAAAAACTGTTTTTT. J is TRBJ1-4 and V is TRBV11-3, with D perhaps matching TRBD1 (5 bases). V was pared by 3 bases and J by 4 bases, with 12 bases between. Per germline, CDR1 SGHNT and CDR2 YENEEA. The CDR3 has 15 residues.

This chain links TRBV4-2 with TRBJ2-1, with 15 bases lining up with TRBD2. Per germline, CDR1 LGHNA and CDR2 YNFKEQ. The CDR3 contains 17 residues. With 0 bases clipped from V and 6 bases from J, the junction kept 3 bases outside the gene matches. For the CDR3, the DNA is TGTGCCAGCAGCCAAGATGGGGGACTAGCGGGAGGCAATGAGCAGTTCTTC. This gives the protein CASSQDGGLAGGNEQFF.

The CDR3 reads CASSLSTGGTGELFF. CDR3 DNA sequence: TGCGCCAGCAGCTTGTCGACAGGGGGGACCGGGGAGCTGTTTTTT. This chain connects TRBV5-1 to TRBJ2-2, with 9 bases aligning to TRBD1. Germline CDR1 SGHRS, CDR2 YFSETQ. Germline trimming cut 1 base from V and 5 bases from J; bases unmatched to any gene: 3. The CDR3 contains 15 residues. Supplemented by reference TRBV5-1 and TRBJ2-2, the full variable domain reads KAGVTQTPRYLIKTRGQQVTLSCSPISGHRSVSWYQQTPGQGLQFLFEYFSETQRNKGNFPGRFSGRQFSNSRSEMNVSTLELGDSALYLCASSLSTGGTGELFFGEGSRLTVL.

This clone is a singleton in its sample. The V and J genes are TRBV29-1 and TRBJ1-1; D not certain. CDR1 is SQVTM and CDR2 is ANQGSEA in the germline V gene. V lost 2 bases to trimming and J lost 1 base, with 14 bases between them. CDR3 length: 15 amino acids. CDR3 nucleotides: TGCAGCGTTGAAACCCCCCATAGAGGGAACACTGAAGCTTTCTTT. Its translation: CSVETPHRGNTEAFF. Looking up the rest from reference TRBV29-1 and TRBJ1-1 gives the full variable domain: SAVISQKPSRDICQRGTSLTIQCQVDSQVTMMFWYRQQPGQSLTLIATANQGSEATYESGFVIDKFPISRPNLTFSTLTVSNMSPEDSSIYLCSVETPHRGNTEAFFGQGTRLTVV.

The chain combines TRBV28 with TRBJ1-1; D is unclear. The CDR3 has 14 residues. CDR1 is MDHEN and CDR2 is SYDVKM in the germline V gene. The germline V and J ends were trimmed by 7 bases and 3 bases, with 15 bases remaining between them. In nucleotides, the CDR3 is TGTGCCAGCATTGGGGAGTTTGGAGACACTGAAGCTTTCTTT. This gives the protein CASIGEFGDTEAFF.

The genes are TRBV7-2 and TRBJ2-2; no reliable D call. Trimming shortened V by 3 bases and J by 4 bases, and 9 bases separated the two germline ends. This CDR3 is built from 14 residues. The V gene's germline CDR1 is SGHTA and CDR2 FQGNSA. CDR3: CASSLQVATGELFF. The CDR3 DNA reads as TGTGCCAGCAGCTTGCAGGTTGCCACCGGGGAGCTGTTTTTT.

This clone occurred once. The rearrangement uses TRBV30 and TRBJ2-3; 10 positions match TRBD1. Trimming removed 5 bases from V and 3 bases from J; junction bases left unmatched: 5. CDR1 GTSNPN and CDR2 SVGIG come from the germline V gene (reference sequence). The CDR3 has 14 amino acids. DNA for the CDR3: TGTGCCTGGTCCCGGGACAGGGGTACAGATACGCAGTATTTT. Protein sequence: CAWSRDRGTDTQYF.